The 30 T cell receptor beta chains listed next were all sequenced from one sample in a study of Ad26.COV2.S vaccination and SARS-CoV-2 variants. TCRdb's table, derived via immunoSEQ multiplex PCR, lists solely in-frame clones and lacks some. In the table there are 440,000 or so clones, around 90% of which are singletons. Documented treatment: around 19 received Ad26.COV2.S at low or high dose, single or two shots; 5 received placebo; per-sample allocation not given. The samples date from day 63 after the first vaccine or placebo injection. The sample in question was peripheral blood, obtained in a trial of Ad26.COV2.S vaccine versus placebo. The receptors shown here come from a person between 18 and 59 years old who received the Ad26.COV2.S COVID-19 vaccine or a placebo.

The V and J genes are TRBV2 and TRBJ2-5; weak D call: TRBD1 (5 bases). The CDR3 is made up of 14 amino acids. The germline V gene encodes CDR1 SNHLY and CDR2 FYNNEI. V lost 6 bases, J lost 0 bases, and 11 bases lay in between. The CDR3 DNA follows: TGTGCCAGCAGCGTAGAACAGGACCAAGAGACCCAGTACTTC. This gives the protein CASSVEQDQETQYF.

CDR3 nucleotides: TGTGCCAGCAGTTATATTTCCCTCATGGGACAGGGACACTACGAGCAGTACTTC. This codes for CASSYISLMGQGHYEQYF. The chain employs TRBV28 and TRBJ2-7; TRBD1 aligns across 9 bases. CDR3 length equals 18 residues. With 4 bases clipped from V and 3 bases from J, the junction kept 16 bases outside the gene matches. The germline CDR1 and CDR2 sequences are MDHEN and SYDVKM.

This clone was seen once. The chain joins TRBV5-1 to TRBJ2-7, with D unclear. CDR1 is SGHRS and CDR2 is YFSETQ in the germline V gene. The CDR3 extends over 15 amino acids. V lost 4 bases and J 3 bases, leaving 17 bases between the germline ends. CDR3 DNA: TGCGCCAGCAGCGCAGATTCTGGGGTGGGCTACGAGCAGTACTTC. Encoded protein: CASSADSGVGYEQYF.

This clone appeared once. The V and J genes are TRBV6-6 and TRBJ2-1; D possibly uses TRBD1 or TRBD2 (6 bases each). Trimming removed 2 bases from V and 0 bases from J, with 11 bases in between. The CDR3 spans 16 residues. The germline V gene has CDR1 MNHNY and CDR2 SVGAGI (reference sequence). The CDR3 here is CASSYTGRSSYNEQFF. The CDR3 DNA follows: TGTGCCAGCAGTTACACAGGGAGGAGCTCCTACAATGAGCAGTTCTTC.

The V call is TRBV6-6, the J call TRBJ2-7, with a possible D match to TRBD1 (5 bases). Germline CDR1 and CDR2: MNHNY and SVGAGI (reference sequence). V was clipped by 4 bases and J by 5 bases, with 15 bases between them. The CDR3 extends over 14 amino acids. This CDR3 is CASSSQGQADEQYF. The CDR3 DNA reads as TGTGCCAGCAGTTCCCAGGGTCAAGCCGACGAGCAGTACTTC.

Here the CDR3 reads CASSPAAVNTGELFF. The CDR3, as DNA: TGTGCCAGCTCACCGGCTGCAGTTAACACCGGGGAGCTGTTTTTT. This chain uses TRBV18 with TRBJ2-2; D is undetermined. V was pared by 3 bases and J by 2 bases, with 10 bases between. CDR1 is KGHSH, CDR2 LQKENI, per germline. The CDR3 is made up of 15 amino acids.

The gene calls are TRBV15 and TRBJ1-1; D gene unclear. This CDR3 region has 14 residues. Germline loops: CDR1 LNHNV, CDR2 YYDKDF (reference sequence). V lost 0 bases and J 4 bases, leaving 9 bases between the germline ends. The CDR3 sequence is CATSRDAAGTEAFF. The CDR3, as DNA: TGTGCCACCAGCAGAGATGCGGCAGGCACTGAAGCTTTCTTT.

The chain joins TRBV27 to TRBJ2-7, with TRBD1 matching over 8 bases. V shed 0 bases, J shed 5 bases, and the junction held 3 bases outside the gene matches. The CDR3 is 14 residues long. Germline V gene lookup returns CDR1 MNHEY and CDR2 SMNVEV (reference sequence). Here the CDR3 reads CASSLSRGQDEQYF. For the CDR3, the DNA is TGTGCCAGCAGTTTATCGAGGGGACAGGACGAGCAGTACTTC.

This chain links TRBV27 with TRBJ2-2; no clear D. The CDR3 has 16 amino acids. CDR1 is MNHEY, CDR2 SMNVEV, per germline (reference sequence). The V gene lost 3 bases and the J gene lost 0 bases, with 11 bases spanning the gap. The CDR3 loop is CASSFGTIPNTGELFF. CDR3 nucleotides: TGTGCCAGCAGTTTTGGTACTATCCCGAACACCGGGGAGCTGTTTTTT.

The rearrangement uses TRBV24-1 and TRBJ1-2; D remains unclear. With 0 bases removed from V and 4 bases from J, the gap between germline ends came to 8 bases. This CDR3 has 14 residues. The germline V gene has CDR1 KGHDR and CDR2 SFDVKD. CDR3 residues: CATSDLRRTYGYTF. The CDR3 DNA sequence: TGTGCCACCAGTGATTTGAGGCGGACCTATGGCTACACCTTC.

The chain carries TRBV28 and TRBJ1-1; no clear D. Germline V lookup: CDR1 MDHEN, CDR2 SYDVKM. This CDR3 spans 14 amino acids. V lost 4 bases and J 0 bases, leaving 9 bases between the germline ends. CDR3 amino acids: CASSWGFMNTEAFF. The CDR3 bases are TGTGCCAGCAGTTGGGGATTCATGAACACTGAAGCTTTCTTT. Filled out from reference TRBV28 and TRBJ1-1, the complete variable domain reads DVKVTQSSRYLVKRTGEKVFLECVQDMDHENMFWYRQDPGLGLRLIYFSYDVKMKEKGDIPEGYSVSREKKERFSLILESASTNQTSMYLCASSWGFMNTEAFFGQGTRLTVV.

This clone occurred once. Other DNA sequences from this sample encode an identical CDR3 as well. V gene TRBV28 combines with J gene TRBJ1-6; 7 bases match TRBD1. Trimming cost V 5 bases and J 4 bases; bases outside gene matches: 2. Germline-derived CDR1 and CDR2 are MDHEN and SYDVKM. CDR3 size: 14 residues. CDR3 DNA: TGTGCCAGCAGTCCGGGACAGTATAATTCACCCCTCCACTTT. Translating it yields CASSPGQYNSPLHF. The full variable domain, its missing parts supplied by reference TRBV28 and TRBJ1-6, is DVKVTQSSRYLVKRTGEKVFLECVQDMDHENMFWYRQDPGLGLRLIYFSYDVKMKEKGDIPEGYSVSREKKERFSLILESASTNQTSMYLCASSPGQYNSPLHFGNGTRLTVT.

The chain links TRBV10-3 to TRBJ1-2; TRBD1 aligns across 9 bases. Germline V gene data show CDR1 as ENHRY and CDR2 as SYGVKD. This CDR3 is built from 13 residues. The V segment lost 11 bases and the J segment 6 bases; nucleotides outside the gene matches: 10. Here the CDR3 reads CAGKQGAKDGYTF. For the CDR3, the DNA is TGTGCCGGAAAACAGGGGGCTAAGGATGGCTACACCTTC.

CDR3 sequence reads: CASSLHPGGEKLFF. CDR3 in DNA: TGTGCCAGCAGCTTACACCCGGGAGGTGAAAAACTGTTTTTT. This rearrangement joins TRBV7-2 to TRBJ1-4; D unresolved. This CDR3 has 14 residues. CDR1 is SGHTA and CDR2 is FQGNSA in the germline V gene. Trimming removed 2 bases from V and 7 bases from J, with 11 bases in between.

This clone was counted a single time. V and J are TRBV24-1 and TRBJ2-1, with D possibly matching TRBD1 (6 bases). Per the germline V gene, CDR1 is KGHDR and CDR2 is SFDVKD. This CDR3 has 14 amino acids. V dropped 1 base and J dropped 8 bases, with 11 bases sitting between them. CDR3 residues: CATSDFNRADEQFF. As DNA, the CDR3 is TGTGCCACCAGTGATTTCAACAGGGCCGATGAGCAGTTCTTC.

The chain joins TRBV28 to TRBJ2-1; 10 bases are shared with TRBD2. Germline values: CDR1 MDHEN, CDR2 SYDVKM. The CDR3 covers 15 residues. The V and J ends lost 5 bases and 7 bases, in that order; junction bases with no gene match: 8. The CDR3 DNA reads TGTGCCAGCAGTCACTCTAGCGGGAGAGGGAATGAGCAGTTCTTC. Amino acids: CASSHSSGRGNEQFF.

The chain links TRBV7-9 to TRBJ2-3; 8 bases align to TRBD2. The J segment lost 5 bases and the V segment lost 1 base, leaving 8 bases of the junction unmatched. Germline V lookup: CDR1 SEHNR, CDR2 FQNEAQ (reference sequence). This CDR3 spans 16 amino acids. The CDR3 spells CASSLGLAGVLDTQYF. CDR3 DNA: TGTGCCAGCAGCTTAGGGCTAGCGGGTGTGTTAGATACGCAGTATTTT.

This chain's CDR3 is CASSQVGAGADTQYF. Here the CDR3 DNA reads TGTGCCAGCAGCCAAGTCGGAGCTGGGGCAGATACGCAGTATTTT. The chain carries TRBV3-1 (or the pseudogene TRBV3-2) and TRBJ2-3; the D is unclear. The CDR3 sequence is 15 residues long. Trimming left V 1 base short and J 4 bases short, with 12 bases between. Germline values: CDR1 LGHDT, CDR2 YNNKEL (reference sequence).

The CDR3, as DNA: TGTGCCAGCTCACTTAAGTCGAACACTGAAGCTTTCTTT. Its translation: CASSLKSNTEAFF. This rearrangement joins TRBV18 to TRBJ1-1; D is uncertain. In germline, CDR1 is KGHSH, CDR2 LQKENI. The CDR3 spans 13 residues. Trimming stripped 4 bases from V and 1 base from J, with 7 bases between.

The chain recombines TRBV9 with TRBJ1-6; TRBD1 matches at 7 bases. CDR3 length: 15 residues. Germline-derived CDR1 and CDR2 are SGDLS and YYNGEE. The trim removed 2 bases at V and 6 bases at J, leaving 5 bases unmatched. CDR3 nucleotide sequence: TGTGCCAGCAGCGTCGCGGACAGGTTTAATTCACCCCTCCACTTT. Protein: CASSVADRFNSPLHF.

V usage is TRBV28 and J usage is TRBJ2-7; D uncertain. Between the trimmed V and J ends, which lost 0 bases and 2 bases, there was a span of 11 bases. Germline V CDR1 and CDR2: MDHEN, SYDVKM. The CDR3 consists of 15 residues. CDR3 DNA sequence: TGTGCCAGCAGTTTATGGGGAACCTCTACCTACGAGCAGTACTTC. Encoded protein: CASSLWGTSTYEQYF.

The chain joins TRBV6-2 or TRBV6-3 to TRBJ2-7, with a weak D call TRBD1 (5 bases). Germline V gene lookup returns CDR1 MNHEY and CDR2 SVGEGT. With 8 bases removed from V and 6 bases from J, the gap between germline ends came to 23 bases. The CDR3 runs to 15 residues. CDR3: CASRPHLTESLEQYF. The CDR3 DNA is TGTGCCAGCCGCCCTCACTTGACAGAGTCCCTCGAGCAGTACTTC.

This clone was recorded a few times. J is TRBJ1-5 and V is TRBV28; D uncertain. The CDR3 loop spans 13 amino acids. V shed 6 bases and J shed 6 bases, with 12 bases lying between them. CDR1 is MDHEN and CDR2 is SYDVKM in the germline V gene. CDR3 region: CASSGRFRQPQHF. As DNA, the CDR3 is TGTGCCAGCAGCGGAAGATTTCGTCAGCCCCAGCATTTT.

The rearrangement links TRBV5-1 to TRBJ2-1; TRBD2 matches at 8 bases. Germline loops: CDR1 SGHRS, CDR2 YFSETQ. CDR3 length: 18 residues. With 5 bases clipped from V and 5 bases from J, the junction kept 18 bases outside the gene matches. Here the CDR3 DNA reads TGCGCCAGCAGTAAGACATTAGGGCGAGCGGGAGTCCACAATGAGCAGTTCTTC. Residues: CASSKTLGRAGVHNEQFF.

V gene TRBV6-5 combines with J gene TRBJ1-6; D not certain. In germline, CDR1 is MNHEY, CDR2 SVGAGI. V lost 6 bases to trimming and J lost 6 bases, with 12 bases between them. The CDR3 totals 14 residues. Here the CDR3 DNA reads TGTGCCAGCAGGACCGACTGGGGTAATTCACCCCTCCACTTT. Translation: CASRTDWGNSPLHF.

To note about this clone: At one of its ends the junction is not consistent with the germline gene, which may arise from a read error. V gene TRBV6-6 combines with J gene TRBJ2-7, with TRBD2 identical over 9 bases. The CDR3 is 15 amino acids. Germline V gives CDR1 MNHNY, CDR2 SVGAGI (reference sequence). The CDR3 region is CASSPTKGTSSLAGF. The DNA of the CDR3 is TGTGCCAGCAGCCCCACTAAAGGGACTAGCAGCTTAGCGGGCTTC.

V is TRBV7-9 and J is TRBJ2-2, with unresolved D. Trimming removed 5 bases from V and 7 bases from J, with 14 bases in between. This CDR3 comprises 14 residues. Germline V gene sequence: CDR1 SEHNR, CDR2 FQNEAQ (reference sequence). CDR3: CASSPRSLGGELFF. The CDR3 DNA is TGTGCCAGCAGCCCAAGGAGTCTGGGCGGGGAGCTGTTTTTT.

The CDR3 spells CASSGTGPTTNEKLFF. CDR3 nucleotides: TGTGCCAGCAGCGGTACGGGACCGACAACTAATGAAAAACTGTTTTTT. The chain links TRBV5-6 to TRBJ1-4; maybe TRBD1 (5 bases). With 4 bases removed from V and 0 bases from J, the gap between germline ends came to 13 bases. Germline CDR1 SGHDT, CDR2 YYEEEE. The CDR3 loop spans 16 amino acids.

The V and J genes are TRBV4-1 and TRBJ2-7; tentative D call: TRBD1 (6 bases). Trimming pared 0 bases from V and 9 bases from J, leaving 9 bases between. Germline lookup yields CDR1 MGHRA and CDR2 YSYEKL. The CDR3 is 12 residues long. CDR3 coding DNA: TGCGCCAGCAGCCAAGATAGGGGGTGGCAGTACTTC. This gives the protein CASSQDRGWQYF.

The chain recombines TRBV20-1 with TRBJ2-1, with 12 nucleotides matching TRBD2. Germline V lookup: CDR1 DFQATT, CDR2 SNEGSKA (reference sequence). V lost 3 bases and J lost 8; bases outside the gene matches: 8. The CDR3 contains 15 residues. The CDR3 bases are TGCAGTGCTAGTTCTCCGACTAGCGGGAGTGATGAGCAGTTCTTC. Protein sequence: CSASSPTSGSDEQFF.